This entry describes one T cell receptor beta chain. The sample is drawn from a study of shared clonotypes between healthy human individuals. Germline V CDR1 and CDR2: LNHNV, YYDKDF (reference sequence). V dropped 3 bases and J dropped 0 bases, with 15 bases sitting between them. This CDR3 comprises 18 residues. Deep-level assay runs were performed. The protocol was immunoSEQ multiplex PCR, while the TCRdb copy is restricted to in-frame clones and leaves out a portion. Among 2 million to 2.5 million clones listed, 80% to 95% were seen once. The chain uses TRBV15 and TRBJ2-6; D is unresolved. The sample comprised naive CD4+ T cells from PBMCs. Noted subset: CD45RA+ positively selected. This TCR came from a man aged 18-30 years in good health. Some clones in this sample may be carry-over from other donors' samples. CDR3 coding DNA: TGTGCCACCAGCAGGGACGGGCTGGATGGCTCTGGGGCCAACGTCCTGACTTTC. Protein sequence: CATSRDGLDGSGANVLTF.